Listed below are T cell receptor beta chains from one sample, sequenced in a study of T cells in Graves' hyperthyroidism and ophthalmopathy. A single record per CDR3 protein comes from TCRdb applying MiXCR to the multiplex PCR reads. The data show some 490,000 distinct CDR3 sequences, 22% seen once. Input material: blood. The receptors originated from a woman aged 70-85 years with Graves' ophthalmopathy. The CDR3 runs from the conserved cysteine through the conserved F or W. Fields, in order: clone size, V gene, D gene, J gene, CDR3 protein, CDR3 DNA. D genes are given only for firm matches. Clone size is stated in some rows and not others, as once, few, many or a class when expanded.

>.|TRBV6-8|.|TRBJ2-7
CASSGRLFPYEQYF
TGTGCCAGCTCGGGCCGCCTCTTCCCCTACGAGCAGTACTTC
>few|TRBV20-1|TRBD2|TRBJ2-1
CSAEGTSGSNEQFF
TGCAGTGCTGAAGGGACTAGCGGGAGCAATGAGCAGTTCTTC
>.|TRBV29-1|.|TRBJ2-7
CSVLGEYEQYF
TGCAGCGTCCTGGGAGAATACGAGCAGTACTTC
>few|TRBV12-3/TRBV12-4|.|TRBJ2-1
CASSPSRSEQFF
TGTGCCAGCAGTCCGTCTCGCTCTGAGCAGTTCTTC
>many|TRBV7-2|TRBD2|TRBJ2-7
CASSRLAELYF
TGTGCCAGCAGCCGACTAGCGGAGCTGTACTTC
>few|TRBV28|TRBD1|TRBJ1-1
CASRPHRGTEAFF
TGTGCCAGCAGACCCCACAGGGGCACTGAAGCTTTCTTT
>.|TRBV7-2|.|TRBJ1-2
CASTPLYGYTF
TGTGCCAGCACCCCGTTATATGGCTACACCTTC
>many|TRBV5-1|.|TRBJ1-1
CASSLQLSNTEAFF
TGCGCCAGCAGCTTGCAACTTTCGAACACTGAAGCTTTCTTT
>.|TRBV20-1|TRBD1|TRBJ1-5
CSAKTGNDQPQHF
TGCAGTGCTAAGACAGGGAACGATCAGCCCCAGCATTTT
>many|TRBV12-3/TRBV12-4|TRBD1|TRBJ1-2
CASSSGTGAVYGYTF
TGTGCCAGCAGTTCCGGGACAGGGGCAGTCTATGGCTACACCTTC
>.|TRBV14|.|TRBJ2-7
CASSQFERLTYEQYF
TGTGCCAGCAGCCAATTCGAGCGGCTGACCTACGAGCAGTACTTC
>.|TRBV7-9|TRBD2|TRBJ2-7
CASSLGSGRRGEQYF
TGTGCCAGCAGCTTAGGGAGCGGGAGACGGGGCGAGCAGTACTTC
>once|TRBV29-1|TRBD1|TRBJ1-1
CSGRDRIGPEAFF
TGCAGCGGACGGGACAGGATAGGCCCTGAAGCTTTCTTT
>few|TRBV6-1|.|TRBJ1-6
CASRDRRGTVTSPLHF
TGTGCCAGCAGAGACCGGCGCGGGACCGTGACATCACCCCTCCACTTT
>.|TRBV7-9|.|TRBJ2-7
CASSHDVSVDRNEQYF
TGTGCCAGCAGCCACGACGTGAGTGTTGACCGGAACGAGCAGTACTTC
>many|TRBV11-2|.|TRBJ2-1
CASSYTRGSNEQFF
TGTGCCAGCAGTTACACAAGGGGCAGCAATGAGCAGTTCTTC
>.|TRBV3-1|.|TRBJ1-1
CASSQAVKNTEAFF
TGTGCCAGCAGCCAAGCAGTGAAGAACACTGAAGCTTTCTTT
>.|TRBV7-9|.|TRBJ1-1
CASSLDGEDTEAFF
TGTGCCAGCAGCTTAGACGGGGAGGACACTGAAGCTTTCTTT
>few|TRBV18|TRBD2|TRBJ2-1
CASAISLADNEQFF
TGTGCCAGTGCAATATCTCTAGCGGACAATGAGCAGTTCTTC
>few|TRBV6-1|.|TRBJ2-5
CASSSLGGQETQYF
TGTGCCAGCAGTTCCCTTGGGGGGCAAGAGACCCAGTACTTC
>.|TRBV27|.|TRBJ2-1
CASSLYSMTDNEQFF
TGTGCCAGCAGTCTGTACAGTATGACTGACAATGAGCAGTTCTTC
>.|TRBV28|TRBD2|TRBJ2-1
CASSTSSGTRLGNEQFF
TGTGCCAGCAGTACCTCTTCCGGGACTAGGTTAGGAAATGAGCAGTTCTTC
>.|TRBV27|.|TRBJ1-5
CASSLSGVGYSNQPQHF
TGTGCCAGCTCACTCTCTGGAGTGGGCTATAGCAATCAGCCCCAGCATTTT
>.|TRBV18|.|TRBJ2-7
CASSPITGEQYF
TGTGCCAGCTCACCAATCACGGGCGAGCAGTACTTC
>.|TRBV12-3/TRBV12-4|.|TRBJ1-2
CAIRGLRGNYGYTF
TGTGCCATCAGAGGGTTGAGGGGTAACTATGGCTACACCTTC
>.|TRBV20-1|TRBD2|TRBJ2-2
CSARAGTSGSGELFF
TGCAGTGCTAGAGCGGGGACTAGCGGTAGCGGGGAGCTGTTTTTT
>few|TRBV19|TRBD2|TRBJ2-7
CASRPSGSSYEQYF
TGTGCCAGTAGGCCGAGCGGGAGTTCCTACGAGCAGTACTTC
>many|TRBV7-6|TRBD1|TRBJ2-1
CASSLAYRGPAGEQFF
TGTGCCAGCAGCTTAGCCTACAGGGGGCCGGCCGGTGAGCAGTTCTTC
>.|TRBV27|TRBD1|TRBJ2-3
CASSSGTGSDTQYF
TGTGCCAGCAGTTCCGGGACAGGGTCAGATACGCAGTATTTT
>.|TRBV6-2/TRBV6-3|TRBD2|TRBJ2-1
CASSRAGGGHNEQFF
TGTGCCAGCAGTCGAGCGGGAGGGGGGCACAATGAGCAGTTCTTC
>few|TRBV20-1|TRBD2|TRBJ2-3
CSARRASGSVDTQYF
TGCAGTGCCCGGAGAGCTAGCGGGAGCGTAGATACGCAGTATTTT
>once|TRBV7-3|TRBD2|TRBJ2-5
CASRVAGGETQYF
TGTGCCAGCAGGGTAGCGGGAGGGGAGACCCAGTACTTC
>.|TRBV20-1|.|TRBJ2-5
CSTRDTETQYF
TGCAGTACTAGAGATACCGAGACCCAGTACTTC
>few|TRBV20-1|TRBD2|TRBJ2-5
CSATIPGLDPDEYF
TGCAGTGCCACAATCCCGGGACTAGACCCAGATGAGTACTTC
>.|TRBV3-1|.|TRBJ2-1
CAGSHNDNEQFF
TGTGCCGGCAGCCATAACGACAATGAGCAGTTCTTC
>few|TRBV7-8|.|TRBJ2-1
CASSWTISYNEQFF
TGTGCCAGCAGCTGGACTATCTCCTACAATGAGCAGTTCTTC
>many|TRBV28|TRBD1|TRBJ1-2
CASSFGTGQRYGYTF
TGTGCCAGCAGTTTTGGGACAGGGCAGCGCTATGGCTACACCTTC
>.|TRBV20-1|.|TRBJ2-5
CSAIRPGGETQYF
TGCAGTGCTATCCGCCCAGGGGGGGAGACCCAGTACTTC
>.|TRBV19|.|TRBJ2-1
CASSTPPHNEQFF
TGTGCCAGTAGTACACCCCCACACAATGAGCAGTTCTTC
>many|TRBV3-1|.|TRBJ2-5
CASSQVSGSSRRETQYF
TGTGCCAGCAGCCAAGTTTCCGGGAGCTCACGGCGGGAGACCCAGTACTTC
>.|TRBV18|TRBD1|TRBJ1-3
CASAGTASSGNTIYF
TGTGCCAGCGCAGGGACAGCGAGCTCTGGAAACACCATATATTTT
>once|TRBV4-3|TRBD2|TRBJ2-5
CASSQDLGLAGFPKTQYF
TGCGCCAGCAGCCAAGATTTAGGACTAGCGGGATTCCCTAAGACCCAGTACTTC
>.|TRBV7-3|.|TRBJ1-5
CASSLMLDQPQHF
TGTGCCAGCAGCTTAATGCTGGACCAGCCCCAGCATTTT
>.|TRBV7-9|TRBD1|TRBJ1-1
CAIQGVETEAFF
TGTGCCATACAGGGGGTCGAGACTGAAGCTTTCTTT
>many|TRBV20-1|TRBD2|TRBJ2-2
CSAGGLAGTGELFF
TGCAGTGCTGGAGGACTAGCGGGCACCGGGGAGCTGTTTTTT
>few|TRBV28|TRBD1|TRBJ1-1
CASSSYTQGAAEAFF
TGTGCCAGCAGTTCGTATACACAGGGGGCGGCTGAAGCTTTCTTT
>few|TRBV5-1|TRBD2|TRBJ2-3
CASTSAGGTDTQYF
TGCGCCAGCACCTCGGCGGGGGGCACAGATACGCAGTATTTT
>few|TRBV20-1|.|TRBJ1-2
CSARHGSIDGYTF
TGCAGTGCTAGACACGGGTCTATAGATGGCTACACCTTC
>few|TRBV30|.|TRBJ2-7
CAWSVGTLDYEQYF
TGTGCCTGGAGTGTAGGGACACTGGATTACGAGCAGTACTTC
>few|TRBV28|TRBD2|TRBJ2-2
CASIGGGLAGSDGELFF
TGTGCCAGCATCGGGGGGGGACTAGCGGGATCGGACGGGGAGCTGTTTTTT
>few|TRBV12-3/TRBV12-4|.|TRBJ2-3
CASSAGALRTQYF
TGTGCCAGCAGCGCCGGGGCCCTAAGAACGCAGTATTTT
>once|TRBV5-6|TRBD2|TRBJ2-1
CASSLGLAAPRFYNEQFF
TGTGCCAGCAGCTTGGGGCTAGCGGCCCCAAGGTTCTACAATGAGCAGTTCTTC
>.|TRBV20-1|.|TRBJ2-7
CSARDSGRGTYEQYF
TGCAGTGCTAGAGATTCGGGGCGGGGAACCTACGAGCAGTACTTC